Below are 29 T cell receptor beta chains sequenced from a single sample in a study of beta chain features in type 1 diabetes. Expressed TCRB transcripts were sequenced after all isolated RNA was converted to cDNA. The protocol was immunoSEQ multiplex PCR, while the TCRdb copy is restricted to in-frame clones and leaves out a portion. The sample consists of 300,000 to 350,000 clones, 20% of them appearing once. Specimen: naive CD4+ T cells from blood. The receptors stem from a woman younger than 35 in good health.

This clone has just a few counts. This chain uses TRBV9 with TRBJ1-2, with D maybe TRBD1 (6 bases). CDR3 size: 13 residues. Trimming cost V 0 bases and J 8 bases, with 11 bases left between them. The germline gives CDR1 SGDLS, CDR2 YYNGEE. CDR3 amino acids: CASSVEQGVGYTF. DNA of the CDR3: TGTGCCAGCAGCGTAGAACAGGGAGTCGGCTACACCTTC.

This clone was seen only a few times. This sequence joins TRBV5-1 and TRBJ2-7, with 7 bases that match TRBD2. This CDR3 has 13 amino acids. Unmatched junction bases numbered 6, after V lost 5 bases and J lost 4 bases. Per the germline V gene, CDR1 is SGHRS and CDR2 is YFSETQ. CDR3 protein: CASRTAGRYEQYF. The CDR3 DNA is TGCGCCAGCAGGACCGCCGGGAGGTACGAGCAGTACTTC.

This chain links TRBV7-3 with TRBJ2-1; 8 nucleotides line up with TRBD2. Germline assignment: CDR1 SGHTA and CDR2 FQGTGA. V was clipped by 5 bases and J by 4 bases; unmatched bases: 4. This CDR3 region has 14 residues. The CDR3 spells CASSETSAYNEQFF. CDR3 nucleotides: TGTGCCAGCAGCGAGACTAGCGCATACAATGAGCAGTTCTTC.

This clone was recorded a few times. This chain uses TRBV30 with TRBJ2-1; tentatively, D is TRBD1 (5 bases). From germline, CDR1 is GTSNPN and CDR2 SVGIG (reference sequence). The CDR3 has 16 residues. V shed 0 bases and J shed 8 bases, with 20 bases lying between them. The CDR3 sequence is CAWSVRRQFPEDEQFF. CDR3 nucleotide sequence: TGTGCCTGGAGTGTACGGAGACAGTTCCCCGAGGATGAGCAGTTCTTC. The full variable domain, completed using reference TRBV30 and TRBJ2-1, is SQTIHQWPATLVQPVGSPLSLECTVEGTSNPNLYWYRQAAGRGLQLLFYSVGIGQISSEVPQNLSASRPQDRQFILSSKKLLLSDSGFYLCAWSVRRQFPEDEQFFGPGTRLTVL.

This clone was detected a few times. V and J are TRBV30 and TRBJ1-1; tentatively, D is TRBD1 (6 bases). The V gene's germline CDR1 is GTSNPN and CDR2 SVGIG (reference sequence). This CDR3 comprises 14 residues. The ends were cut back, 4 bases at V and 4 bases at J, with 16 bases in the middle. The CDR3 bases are TGTGCCTGGAACTATCTAGGCAGGGGCACTGAAGCTTTCTTT. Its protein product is CAWNYLGRGTEAFF.

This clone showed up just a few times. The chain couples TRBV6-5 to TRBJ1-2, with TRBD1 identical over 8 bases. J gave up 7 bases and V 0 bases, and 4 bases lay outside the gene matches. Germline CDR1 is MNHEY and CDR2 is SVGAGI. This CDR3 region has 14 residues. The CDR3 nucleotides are TGTGCCAGCAGTTACTCGGCAGGGGGCGGTGGCTACACCTTC. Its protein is CASSYSAGGGGYTF.

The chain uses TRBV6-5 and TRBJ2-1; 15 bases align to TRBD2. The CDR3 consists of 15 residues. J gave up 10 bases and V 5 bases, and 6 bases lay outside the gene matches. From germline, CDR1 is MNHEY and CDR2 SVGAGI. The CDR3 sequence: CASSTGTSGRSEQFF. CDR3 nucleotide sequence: TGTGCCAGCAGTACCGGGACTAGCGGGAGGTCCGAGCAGTTCTTC.

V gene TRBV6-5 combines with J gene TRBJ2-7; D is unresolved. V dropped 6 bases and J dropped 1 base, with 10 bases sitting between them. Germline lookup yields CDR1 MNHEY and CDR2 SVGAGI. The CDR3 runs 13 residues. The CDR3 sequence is CASRGTDSYEQYF. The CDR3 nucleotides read TGTGCCAGCAGGGGCACAGATTCCTACGAGCAGTACTTC.

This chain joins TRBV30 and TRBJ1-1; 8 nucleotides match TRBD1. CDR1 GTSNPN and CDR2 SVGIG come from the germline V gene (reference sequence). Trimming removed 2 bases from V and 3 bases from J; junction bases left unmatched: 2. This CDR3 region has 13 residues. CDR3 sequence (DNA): TGTGCCTGGAGTACAGGGGGGCACACTGAAGCTTTCTTT. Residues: CAWSTGGHTEAFF.

CDR3 DNA sequence: TGTGCCAGCAGTAGGACAGATGGAACCACAGATACGCAGTATTTT. Translated: CASSRTDGTTDTQYF. The chain joins TRBV4-2 to TRBJ2-3; possible D gene TRBD1, 6 bases. The ends were cut back, 6 bases at V and 2 bases at J, with 15 bases in the middle. This CDR3 contains 15 residues. From germline, CDR1 is LGHNA and CDR2 YNFKEQ.

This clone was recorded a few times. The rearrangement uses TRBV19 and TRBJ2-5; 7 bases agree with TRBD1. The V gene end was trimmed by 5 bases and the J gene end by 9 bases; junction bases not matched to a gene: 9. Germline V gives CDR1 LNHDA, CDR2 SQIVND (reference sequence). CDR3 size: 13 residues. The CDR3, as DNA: TGTGCCAGTAGTGTGGGACAGAAGGAGGCCCAGTACTTC. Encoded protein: CASSVGQKEAQYF.

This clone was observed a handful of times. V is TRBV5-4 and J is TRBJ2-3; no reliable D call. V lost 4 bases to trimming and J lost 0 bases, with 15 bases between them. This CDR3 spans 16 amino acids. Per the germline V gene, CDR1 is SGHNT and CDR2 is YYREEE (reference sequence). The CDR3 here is CASSVPESTSTDTQYF. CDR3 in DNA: TGTGCCAGCAGCGTCCCCGAATCCACTAGCACAGATACGCAGTATTTT.

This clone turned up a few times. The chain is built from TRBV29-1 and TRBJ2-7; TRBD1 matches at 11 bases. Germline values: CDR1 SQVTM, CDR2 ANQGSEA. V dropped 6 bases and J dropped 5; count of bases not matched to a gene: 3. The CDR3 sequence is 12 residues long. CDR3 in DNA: TGCAGCGTGAGGACAGGGGGCCACGAGCAGTACTTC. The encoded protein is CSVRTGGHEQYF.

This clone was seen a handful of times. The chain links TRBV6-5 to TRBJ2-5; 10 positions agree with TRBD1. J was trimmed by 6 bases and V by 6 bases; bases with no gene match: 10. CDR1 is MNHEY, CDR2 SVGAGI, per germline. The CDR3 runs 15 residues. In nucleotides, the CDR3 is TGTGCCAGCAGCCCCTCGGGGACAGGGGACCAGACCCAGTACTTC. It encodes CASSPSGTGDQTQYF.

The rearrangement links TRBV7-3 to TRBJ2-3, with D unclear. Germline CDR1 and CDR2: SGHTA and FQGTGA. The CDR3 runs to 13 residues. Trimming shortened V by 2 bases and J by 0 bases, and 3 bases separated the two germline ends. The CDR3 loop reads CASSLQSTDTQYF. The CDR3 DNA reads TGTGCCAGCAGCTTACAGAGCACAGATACGCAGTATTTT.

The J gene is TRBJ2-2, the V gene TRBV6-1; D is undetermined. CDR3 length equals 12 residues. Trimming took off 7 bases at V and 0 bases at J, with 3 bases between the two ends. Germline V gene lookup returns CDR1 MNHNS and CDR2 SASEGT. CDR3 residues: CASNSNTGELFF. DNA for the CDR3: TGTGCCAGCAACTCGAACACCGGGGAGCTGTTTTTT.

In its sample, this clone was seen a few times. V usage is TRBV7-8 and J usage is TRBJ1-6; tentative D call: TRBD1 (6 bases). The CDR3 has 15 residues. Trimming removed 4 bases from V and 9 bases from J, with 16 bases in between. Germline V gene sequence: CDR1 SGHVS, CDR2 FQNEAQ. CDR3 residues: CASSSTYVGGSPLHF. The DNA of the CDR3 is TGTGCCAGCAGCTCCACCTACGTAGGGGGTTCACCCCTCCACTTT.

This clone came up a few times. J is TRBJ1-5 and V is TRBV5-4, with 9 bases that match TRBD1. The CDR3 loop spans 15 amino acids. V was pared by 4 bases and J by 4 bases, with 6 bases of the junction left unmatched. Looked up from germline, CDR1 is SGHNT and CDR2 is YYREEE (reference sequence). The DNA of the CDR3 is TGTGCCAGCAGCCACGACAGGGGGAGGAATCAGCCCCAGCATTTT. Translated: CASSHDRGRNQPQHF.

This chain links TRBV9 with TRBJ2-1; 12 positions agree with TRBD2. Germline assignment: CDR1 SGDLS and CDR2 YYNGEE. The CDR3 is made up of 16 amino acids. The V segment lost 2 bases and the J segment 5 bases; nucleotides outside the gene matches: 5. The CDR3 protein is CASSVRLAGVDNEQFF. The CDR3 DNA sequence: TGTGCCAGCAGCGTCCGACTAGCGGGAGTCGACAATGAGCAGTTCTTC. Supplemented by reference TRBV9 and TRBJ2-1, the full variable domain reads DSGVTQTPKHLITATGQRVTLRCSPRSGDLSVYWYQQSLDQGLQFLIQYYNGEERAKGNILERFSAQQFPDLHSELNLSSLELGDSALYFCASSVRLAGVDNEQFFGPGTRLTVL.

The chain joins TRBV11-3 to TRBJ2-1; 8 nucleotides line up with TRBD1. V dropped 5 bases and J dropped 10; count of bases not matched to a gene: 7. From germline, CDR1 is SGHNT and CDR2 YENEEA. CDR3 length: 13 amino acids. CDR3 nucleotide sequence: TGTGCCAGCAGCGTGGCCACAGGGGGAGAGCAGTTCTTC. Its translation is CASSVATGGEQFF. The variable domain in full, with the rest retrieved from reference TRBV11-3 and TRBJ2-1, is EAGVVQSPRYKIIEKKQPVAFWCNPISGHNTLYWYLQNLGQGPELLIRYENEEAVDDSQLPKDRFSAERLKGVDSTLKIQPAELGDSAVYLCASSVATGGEQFFGPGTRLTVL.

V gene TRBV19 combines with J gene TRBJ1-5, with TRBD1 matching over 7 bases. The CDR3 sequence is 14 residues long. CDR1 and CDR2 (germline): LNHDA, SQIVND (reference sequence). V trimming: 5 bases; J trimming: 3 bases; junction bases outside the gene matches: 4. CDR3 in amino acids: CASSVRGLNQPQHF. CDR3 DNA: TGTGCCAGTAGTGTAAGGGGGCTCAATCAGCCCCAGCATTTT.

The chain's CDR3 is CASSLGTVGANEKLFF. DNA of the CDR3: TGTGCCAGCAGCTTGGGGACAGTAGGTGCCAATGAAAAACTGTTTTTT. This rearrangement joins TRBV7-9 to TRBJ1-4, with 7 bases lining up with TRBD1. The CDR3 contains 16 residues. Germline V CDR1 and CDR2: SEHNR, FQNEAQ (reference sequence). Trimming cost V 3 bases and J 5 bases; bases outside gene matches: 9.

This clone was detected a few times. In DNA form, the CDR3 reads TGTGCCAGCAGTGAAGGGACAGGTCCCTATGGCTACACCTTC. Protein sequence: CASSEGTGPYGYTF. The chain recombines TRBV2 with TRBJ1-2; TRBD1 agrees at 7 bases. The germline gives CDR1 SNHLY, CDR2 FYNNEI. The V and J ends lost 1 base and 4 bases, in that order; junction bases with no gene match: 3. CDR3 length equals 14 residues.

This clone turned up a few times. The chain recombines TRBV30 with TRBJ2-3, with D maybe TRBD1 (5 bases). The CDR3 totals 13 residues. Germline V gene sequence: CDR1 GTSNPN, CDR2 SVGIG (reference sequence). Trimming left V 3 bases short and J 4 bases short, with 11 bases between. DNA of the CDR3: TGTGCCTGGAGGACCAAGGGGCCAGATACGCAGTATTTT. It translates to CAWRTKGPDTQYF.

DNA of the CDR3: TGTGCCAGCAGTTTAGAAAACAGGGGTGAGCAGTTCTTC. This sequence encodes CASSLENRGEQFF. The gene calls are TRBV27 and TRBJ2-1; TRBD1 matches at 7 bases. CDR3 length: 13 amino acids. Germline V gene lookup returns CDR1 MNHEY and CDR2 SMNVEV (reference sequence). V lost 2 bases and J lost 9; bases outside the gene matches: 4.

The CDR3 DNA is TGCGCCAGCAGCTTGGGGCAGGGGATCGGGGAGCAGTTCTTC. It encodes CASSLGQGIGEQFF. The chain recombines TRBV5-1 with TRBJ2-1; a weak D match, TRBD1 (6 bases). Per the germline V gene, CDR1 is SGHRS and CDR2 is YFSETQ. Trimming took off 0 bases at V and 10 bases at J, with 14 bases between the two ends. The CDR3 spans 14 residues.

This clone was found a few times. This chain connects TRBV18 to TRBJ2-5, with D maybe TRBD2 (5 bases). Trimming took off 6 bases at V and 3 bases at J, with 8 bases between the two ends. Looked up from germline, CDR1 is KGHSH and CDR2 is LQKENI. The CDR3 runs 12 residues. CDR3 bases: TGTGCCAGCTCCCGGGGTGAAGAGACCCAGTACTTC. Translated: CASSRGEETQYF.

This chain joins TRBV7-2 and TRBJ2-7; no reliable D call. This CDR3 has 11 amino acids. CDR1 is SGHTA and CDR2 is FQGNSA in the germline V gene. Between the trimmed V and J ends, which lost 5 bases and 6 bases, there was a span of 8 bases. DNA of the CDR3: TGTGCCAGCAGCCCCCGAGGCGAGCAGTACTTC. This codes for CASSPRGEQYF. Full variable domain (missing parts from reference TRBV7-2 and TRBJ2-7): GAGVSQSPSNKVTEKGKDVELRCDPISGHTALYWYRQSLGQGLEFLIYFQGNSAPDKSGLPSDRFSAERTGGSVSTLTIQRTQQEDSAVYLCASSPRGEQYFGPGTRLTVT.

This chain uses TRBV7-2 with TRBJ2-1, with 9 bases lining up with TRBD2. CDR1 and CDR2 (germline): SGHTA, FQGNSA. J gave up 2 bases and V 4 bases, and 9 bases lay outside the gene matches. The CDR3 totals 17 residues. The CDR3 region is CASSSYGAGGTYNEQFF. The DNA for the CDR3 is TGTGCCAGCAGCTCCTATGGGGCGGGGGGGACCTACAATGAGCAGTTCTTC.